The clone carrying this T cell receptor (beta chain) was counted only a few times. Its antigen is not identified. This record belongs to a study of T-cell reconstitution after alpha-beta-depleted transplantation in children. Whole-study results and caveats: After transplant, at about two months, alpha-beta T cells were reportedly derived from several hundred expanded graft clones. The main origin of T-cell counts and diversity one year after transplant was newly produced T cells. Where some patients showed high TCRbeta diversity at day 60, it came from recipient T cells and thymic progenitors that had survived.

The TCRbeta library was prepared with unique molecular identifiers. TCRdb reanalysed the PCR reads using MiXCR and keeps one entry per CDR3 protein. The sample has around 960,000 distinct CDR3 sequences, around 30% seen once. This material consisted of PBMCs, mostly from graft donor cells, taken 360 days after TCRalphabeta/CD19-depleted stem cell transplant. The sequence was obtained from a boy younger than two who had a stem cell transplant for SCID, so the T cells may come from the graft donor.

The CDR3 reads CASSLVQGGSHSGNTIYF. Here the CDR3 DNA reads TGCGCCAGCAGCTTGGTCCAGGGTGGTTCTCACTCTGGAAACACCATATATTTT. The chain links TRBV5-1 to TRBJ1-3; a weak D match, TRBD1 (5 bases). The CDR3 length is 18 residues. Germline loops: CDR1 SGHRS, CDR2 YFSETQ. Trimming cost V 0 bases and J 0 bases, with 16 bases left between them.